Listed below are T cell receptor beta chains from one sample, sequenced in a study of T-cell memory formation after mild COVID-19. TCRdb called the 5' RACE reads again in MiXCR, with one record for every CDR3 protein. The sample has some 280,000 distinct CDR3 sequences, 15% to 20% seen once; the top ten hold approximately 25%. The sequenced sample was PBMCs or a T cell subset sorted from them (not recorded which). These receptors all come from a man aged 18-30 years who had mild COVID-19 (a few samples of this study predate the infection). Cell type and time point are not known. CDR3s include the opening cysteine and the closing phenylalanine or tryptophan. Fields, in order: CDR3 protein, V gene, J gene.

CASSQFVRHANEKLFF	TRBV4-3	TRBJ1-4
CASQGDSSGNTIYF	TRBV7-8	TRBJ1-3
CASRKTARNQPQHF	TRBV6-5	TRBJ1-5
CASSNPQGSLTNEKLFF	TRBV6-6	TRBJ1-4
CASSRLGTGGYEQYF	TRBV6-5	TRBJ2-7
CASTTGSGYLHF	TRBV6-2/TRBV6-3	TRBJ1-5
CASSSLDSGNTGELFF	TRBV6-6	TRBJ2-2
CASSPGQGAGGYTF	TRBV18	TRBJ1-2
CASSYRDREGYTF	TRBV11-2	TRBJ1-2
CASSLAGSNSPLHF	TRBV7-9	TRBJ1-6
CASRISNTGELFF	TRBV12-3/TRBV12-4	TRBJ2-2
CASSLARQIKETQYF	TRBV7-8	TRBJ2-5
CASSLSRTGGDGYTF	TRBV11-2	TRBJ1-2
CASSPRQGLNTQYF	TRBV18	TRBJ2-3
CASSPAVGFPYEQYF	TRBV4-2	TRBJ2-7
CASSQRLAADTDTQYF	TRBV5-1	TRBJ2-3
CASSPGPEAYNEQFF	TRBV5-1	TRBJ2-1
CASSYRGVTDTQYF	TRBV6-5	TRBJ2-3
CASSLGTEAYEQYF	TRBV12-3/TRBV12-4	TRBJ2-7
CASTEIVGSEAFF	TRBV12-3/TRBV12-4	TRBJ1-1
CASSSRGGLNTEAFF	TRBV7-8	TRBJ1-1
CASSPLWVTDEQFF	TRBV7-2	TRBJ2-1
CASRQGREQYF	TRBV4-2	TRBJ2-7
CASSLDTGIWTDTQYF	TRBV5-1	TRBJ2-3
CASSLIGGAADTQYF	TRBV7-8	TRBJ2-3
CATGGLDYSNQPQHF	TRBV28	TRBJ1-5
CSATRTGRSEKLFF	TRBV20-1	TRBJ1-4
CASSESSGSNQPQHF	TRBV2	TRBJ1-5
CASSLTGQGSTEAFF	TRBV27	TRBJ1-1
CASSHPVGPSYGYTF	TRBV4-1	TRBJ1-2
CASSLLTGGRGYTF	TRBV5-1	TRBJ1-2
CASSQERGAGTGELFF	TRBV4-3	TRBJ2-2
CASSPPGLSWGETQYF	TRBV3-1	TRBJ2-5
CASSSKGSGNTIYF	TRBV7-9	TRBJ1-3
CASSFGLSNQPQHF	TRBV7-8	TRBJ1-5
CASSPPERREQYF	TRBV7-9	TRBJ2-7
CASSLGNQPQHF	TRBV5-6	TRBJ1-5
CASRRTGAYSGTEAFF	TRBV6-2/TRBV6-3	TRBJ1-1
CASSFGGPDTQYF	TRBV12-3/TRBV12-4	TRBJ2-3
CASSVAPRETETQYF	TRBV9	TRBJ2-5
CASSSTREETQYF	TRBV7-9	TRBJ2-5
CASSSDGQGTEAFF	TRBV7-3	TRBJ1-1
CASSPTQAFSGNTIYF	TRBV18	TRBJ1-3
CASRTSDRGLSPLHF	TRBV7-2	TRBJ1-6
CASSSGLPGELFF	TRBV7-2	TRBJ2-2
CATSQGEGPQHF	TRBV24-1	TRBJ1-5
CASSLVGSNYEQYF	TRBV5-6	TRBJ2-7
CSAQRSGRGNSPLHF	TRBV20-1	TRBJ1-6